These 5 T cell receptor beta chains were sequenced from one sample in a study of blood T cell repertoires in COVID-19. Generated by immunoSEQ multiplex PCR, the TCRdb table keeps only in-frame clones and is missing some. This sample carries 140,000 to 150,000 clones, 80% to 90% of them seen once, and the ten largest clones take roughly 37%. The sample taken for sequencing was peripheral blood. Receptor source: a man between 50 and 59 years old who had recovered from COVID-19.

The V call is TRBV5-6, the J call TRBJ2-5; D is ambiguous. The CDR3 loop spans 12 amino acids. Trimming shortened V by 4 bases and J by 2 bases, and 6 bases separated the two germline ends. Germline V gene sequence: CDR1 SGHDT, CDR2 YYEEEE. The chain's CDR3 is CASSRDQETQYF. CDR3 nucleotides: TGTGCCAGCAGCCGAGATCAAGAGACCCAGTACTTC.

This clone was counted a few times. The genes are TRBV29-1 and TRBJ2-7; D is possibly TRBD2 (5 bases). Trimming pared 2 bases from V and 7 bases from J, leaving 15 bases between. Germline CDR1 reads SQVTM; CDR2 reads ANQGSEA. This CDR3 has 13 residues. CDR3 sequence: CSVERTRTGEQYF. The CDR3 nucleotides are TGCAGCGTTGAAAGGACCCGAACGGGGGAGCAGTACTTC.

As DNA, the CDR3 is TGTGCCAGCAGCTTGGGACAGGGGGACTTCTTGACGGGAGCTTTCTTT. Translated, it gives CASSLGQGDFLTGAFF. This rearrangement joins TRBV7-8 to TRBJ1-1; 11 positions match TRBD1. The CDR3 length is 16 residues. Germline-derived CDR1 and CDR2 are SGHVS and FQNEAQ. The V and J ends lost 3 bases and 10 bases, in that order; junction bases with no gene match: 13.

The table lists this clone with a count of one. This chain uses TRBV4-3 with TRBJ1-2; 9 nucleotides line up with TRBD1. The V and J ends lost 1 base and 3 bases, in that order; junction bases with no gene match: 15. Per the germline V gene, CDR1 is LGHNA and CDR2 is YSLEER. CDR3 size: 19 residues. The CDR3 loop reads CASSQGWRDREQWHYGYTF. The DNA of the CDR3 is TGCGCCAGCAGCCAAGGGTGGCGGGACAGGGAACAGTGGCACTATGGCTACACCTTC.

This chain links TRBV9 with TRBJ1-1, with 10 bases matching TRBD1. V lost 4 bases and J lost 5; bases outside the gene matches: 8. The CDR3 loop spans 15 amino acids. The germline V gene has CDR1 SGDLS and CDR2 YYNGEE. CDR3 region: CASSNPGTGATEAFF. The DNA of the CDR3 is TGTGCCAGCAGCAACCCCGGGACAGGGGCGACTGAAGCTTTCTTT. The full variable domain, with the rest looked up from reference TRBV9 and TRBJ1-1, is DSGVTQTPKHLITATGQRVTLRCSPRSGDLSVYWYQQSLDQGLQFLIQYYNGEERAKGNILERFSAQQFPDLHSELNLSSLELGDSALYFCASSNPGTGATEAFFGQGTRLTVV.